This T cell receptor (beta chain) was sequenced for a study of T cells in Graves' hyperthyroidism and ophthalmopathy. Study details: It was at initial diagnosis, before any treatment, that peripheral blood was collected. Findings and caveats of the study: The blood repertoire included most of the expanded thyroid clonotypes above 0.001. Ophthalmopathy could be told apart from stable hyperthyroidism with a 13 V-J model.

In germline, CDR1 is DFQATT, CDR2 SNEGSKA (reference sequence). Between the trimmed V and J ends, which lost 5 bases and 4 bases, there was a span of 21 bases. CDR3 length equals 15 residues. The table lists this clonotype with many counts. Its matching antigen is unknown. RNA transcripts were the template for amplifying TCR beta CDR3 regions. RT-PCR in the first round (using the HTBI primer set) targeted the TCR CDR3. A single record per CDR3 protein comes from TCRdb applying MiXCR to the multiplex PCR reads. The table records a few hundred thousand distinct CDR3 sequences, about a sixth of them present only once.

The chain combines TRBV20-1 with TRBJ2-7; D is ambiguous. The sample taken for sequencing was blood. This clonotype was sampled from a young woman with Graves' hyperthyroidism. In nucleotides, the CDR3 is TGCAGTGCTCGGAGTCGGGCGTTTTCCATATACGAGCAGTACTTC. Translating it yields CSARSRAFSIYEQYF.